These 5 T cell receptor beta chains share one sample of origin, sequenced in a study of shared clonotypes between healthy human individuals. Naive CD8 cells lacked CD45RO, underwent positive selection for CCR7 and left out terminally differentiated effector memory CD45RA+ cells. Measured with immunoSEQ multiplex PCR; TCRdb has only the in-frame clones, and not every one. Altogether about 2.2 million clones are present, 85% to 95% being singletons, with the ten largest covering around 1.7%. Specimen: naive CD8+ T cells from PBMCs. These receptors came from a man in his late teens or twenties in good health. Some clones in this sample may be carry-over from other donors' samples.

The V gene is TRBV10-1, the J gene TRBJ2-1; possibly TRBD1 for D (6 bases). Trimming cost V 2 bases and J 16 bases, with 18 bases left between them. Germline CDR1 WNHNN, CDR2 SYGVQD (reference sequence). This CDR3 has 13 residues. CDR3 sequence: CASSETRSEGVFF. The CDR3 DNA sequence: TGCGCCAGCAGTGAGACCCGCTCAGAGGGGGTTTTCTTC.

This chain connects TRBV7-6 to TRBJ2-1; 8 nucleotides agree with TRBD2. The CDR3 totals 16 residues. Germline values: CDR1 SGHVS, CDR2 FNYEAQ. Trimming removed 1 base from V and 4 bases from J; junction bases left unmatched: 6. The CDR3 spells CASSLVREALYNEQFF. CDR3 in DNA: TGTGCCAGCAGCTTAGTGCGGGAGGCCTTGTACAATGAGCAGTTCTTC.

The rearrangement joins TRBV7-9 to TRBJ2-7; D is uncertain. Trimming took off 2 bases at V and 2 bases at J, with 10 bases between the two ends. The length of the CDR3 is 14 residues. Germline V gives CDR1 SEHNR, CDR2 FQNEAQ (reference sequence). Here the CDR3 reads CASSLSVRAYEQYF. Here the CDR3 DNA reads TGTGCCAGCAGCTTATCGGTCAGAGCCTACGAGCAGTACTTC.

The chain links TRBV27 to TRBJ2-7; D uncertain. Trimming cost V 2 bases and J 6 bases, with 11 bases left between them. CDR1 is MNHEY and CDR2 is SMNVEV in the germline V gene (reference sequence). The CDR3 has 13 amino acids. CDR3 bases: TGTGCCAGCAGTTTAGCAGGTTCTTCCGAGCAGTACTTC. Translated, it gives CASSLAGSSEQYF.

J is TRBJ2-3 and V is TRBV7-9; the match to TRBD2 covers 7 bases. The CDR3 extends over 13 amino acids. Trimming at V came to 8 bases and at J to 2 bases, leaving 4 bases not matched to a gene. The germline V gene has CDR1 SEHNR and CDR2 FQNEAQ (reference sequence). The chain's CDR3 is CASSGLDTDTQYF. The CDR3 nucleotides are TGTGCCAGCTCAGGACTAGACACAGATACGCAGTATTTT.